Sequencing of this T cell receptor beta chain was carried out in a study of T-cell reconstitution after alpha-beta-depleted transplantation in children. General observations from the study: A year post-transplant, T-cell counts and diversity derived mostly from newly produced T cells.

Worth noting for this clonotype: Its antigen is undetermined.

Preparing the TCRbeta library involved the use of unique molecular identifiers. In TCRdb, the PCR reads were re-called with MiXCR into one record per CDR3 protein. Among about 340,000 distinct CDR3 sequences listed, 15% to 20% were seen once. There are 14 residues in the CDR3. V lost 8 bases, J lost 0 bases, and 12 bases lay in between. V and J are TRBV12-3 or TRBV12-4 and TRBJ2-3, with D perhaps given as TRBD1 or TRBD2 (5 bases each). This receptor was obtained from a male patient aged 2-15 years who had a stem cell transplant for acute lymphoblastic leukemia, so the T cells may come from the graft donor. The source was PBMCs, mostly from graft donor cells, collected 360 days after TCRalphabeta/CD19-depleted stem cell transplant. The CDR3 DNA reads as TGTGCCAGCGGGGGTCCGTCGAGCACAGATACGCAGTATTTT. It encodes CASGGPSSTDTQYF.